This T cell receptor (beta chain) emerged from a study of OX40 agonist ivuxolimab in advanced cancers. Broadly, across the study: Ivuxolimab was an agonistic, fully human IgG2 monoclonal antibody directed against OX40 (CD134), a costimulatory receptor. Intravenous ivuxolimab was administered to patients every 2 weeks at six dose levels: 0.01, 0.1, 0.3, 1.5, 3 and 10 mg/kg. Of the roughly 51 dose-escalation patients, hepatocellular carcinoma was present in about 19, melanoma in around 15, renal cell carcinoma in 9 and head and neck cancer in 9. A male proportion of around 80% and a mean age of 60 years, ranging from about 23 to 79, were recorded for the dose-escalation cohort. Patients were allowed to have had prior anti-PD-1, anti-PD-L1 or anti-CTLA-4 therapy, and 30% to 50% of the dose-escalation patients had previously received checkpoint inhibitors. Partial responses occurred in three dose-escalation patients, of whom one had hepatocellular carcinoma and two had cutaneous melanoma. Peripheral TCRbeta sequencing aimed to test whether ivuxolimab altered TCR sequence diversity and caused clonal T-cell expansion. The paper covers the monotherapy dose-escalation part of the phase I ivuxolimab trial, which included N ≈ 57 patients. Overall results and qualifications from the work: Clonal expansion of both CD4+ and CD8+ blood T cells was observed from baseline to week 6 at doses 0.1 to 3.0 mg/kg. Antigen specificity was not determined for the clonally expanded peripheral T cells. Low levels of normalized T-cell clonal expansion were also seen in some patients who did not respond. After ivuxolimab, expanded clones were on average more numerous among CD8+ T cells than among CD4+ T cells. Partial responders in the 0.1-3.0 mg/kg groups had among the lowest normalized peripheral clonal expansion, especially among CD8+ T cells.

The germline V gene gives CDR1 as SGHTA and CDR2 as FQGTGA. CDR3 length: 15 amino acids, cysteine to phenylalanine. Kept here is only the CDR3 DNA, which spans 45 bases and is read in frame from base 1. Trimming costs V 5 bases and J 0 bases, and their ends lie 12 bases apart. The trial excluded patients who had a history of autoimmune disease or were on systemic immunosuppression. Peripheral blood for TCR sequencing was drawn from every dose cohort at baseline, at cycle 4 day 1 and at cycle 7 day 1. Samples were obtained from an open-label, multicenter, first-in-human phase I dose-escalation trial of ivuxolimab. Adults with locally advanced or metastatic melanoma, renal cell, hepatocellular, or head and neck squamous cell carcinoma were enrolled in the trial. Before TCR sequencing, CD4+ T cells and CD8+ T cells were sorted from peripheral blood as separate populations. For sequencing of the TCRbeta CDR3 region, genomic DNA was extracted from the sorted cells. The immunoSEQ Assay was used to sequence the TCRbeta CDR3 regions. TCRdb retrieved this table from immuneACCESS and kept in-frame rearrangements only. Not all clones are present; in checked studies, unresolved V genes account for under half, and no reason is known for the remainder. This sample gives tens of thousands of clones in total; approximately 91% of them show up just once. About 3.7% of the sample lies in the top ten.

Comments on this clone: Its cognate antigen has yet to be identified. Base qualities were left out, and no much larger clone turns up one base away.

The rearranged segments are TRBV7-3 and TRBJ2-3, with no reliable assignment of the D segment. The TCR originated in an adult with an advanced solid tumor such as melanoma, head and neck, liver or kidney cancer. The source was CD4+ or CD8+ T cells sorted from blood, collected in a trial of the OX40 agonist ivuxolimab. The DNA sequence is TGTGCCAGCAGCCCTCTCGGCCCTAGCACAGATACGCAGTATTTT. This gives the protein CASSPLGPSTDTQYF.